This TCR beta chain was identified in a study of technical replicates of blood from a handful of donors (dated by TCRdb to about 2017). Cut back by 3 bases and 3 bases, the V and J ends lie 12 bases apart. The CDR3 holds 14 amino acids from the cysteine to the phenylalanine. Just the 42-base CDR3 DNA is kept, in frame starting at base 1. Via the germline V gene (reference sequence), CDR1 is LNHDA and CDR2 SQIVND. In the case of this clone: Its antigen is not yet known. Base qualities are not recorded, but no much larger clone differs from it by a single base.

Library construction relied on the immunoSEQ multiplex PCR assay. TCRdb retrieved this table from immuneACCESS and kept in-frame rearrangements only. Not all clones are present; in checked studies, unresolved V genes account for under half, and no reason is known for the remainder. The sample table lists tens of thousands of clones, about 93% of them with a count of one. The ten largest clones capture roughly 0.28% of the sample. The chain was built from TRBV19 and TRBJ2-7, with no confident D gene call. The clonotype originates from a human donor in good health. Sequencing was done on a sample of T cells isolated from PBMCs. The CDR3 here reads CASSIGGGLYEQYF. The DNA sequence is TGTGCCAGTAGTATTGGCGGTGGTCTCTACGAGCAGTACTTC.